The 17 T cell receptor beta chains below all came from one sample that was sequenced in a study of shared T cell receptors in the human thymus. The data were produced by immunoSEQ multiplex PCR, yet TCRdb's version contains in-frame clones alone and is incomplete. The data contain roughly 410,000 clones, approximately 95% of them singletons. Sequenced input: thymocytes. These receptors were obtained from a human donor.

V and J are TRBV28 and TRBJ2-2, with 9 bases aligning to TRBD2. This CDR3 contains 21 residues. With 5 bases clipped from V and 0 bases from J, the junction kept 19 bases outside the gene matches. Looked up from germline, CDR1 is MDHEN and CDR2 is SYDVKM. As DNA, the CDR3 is TGTGCCAGCAGTCTCATCAAGGGGGGGACTAGCCCTTCCGCGAACACCGGGGAGCTGTTTTTT. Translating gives CASSLIKGGTSPSANTGELFF.

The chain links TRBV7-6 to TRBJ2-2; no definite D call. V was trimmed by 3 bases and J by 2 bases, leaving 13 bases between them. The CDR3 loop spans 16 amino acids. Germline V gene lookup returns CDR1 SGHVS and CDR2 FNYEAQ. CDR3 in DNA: TGTGCCAGCAGCTTGTTTTCAGGCCTAAACACCGGGGAGCTGTTTTTT. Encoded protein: CASSLFSGLNTGELFF. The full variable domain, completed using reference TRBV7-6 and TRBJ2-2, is GAGVSQSPRYKVTKRGQDVALRCDPISGHVSLYWYRQALGQGPEFLTYFNYEAQQDKSGLPNDRFSAERPEGSISTLTIQRTEQRDSAMYRCASSLFSGLNTGELFFGEGSRLTVL.

CDR3 residues: CASSPNTTVGPHEQYF. CDR3 bases: TGCGCCAGCAGTCCTAATACGACAGTTGGTCCCCACGAGCAGTACTTC. J is TRBJ2-7 and V is TRBV5-1, with D possibly being TRBD1 (5 bases). Germline V gives CDR1 SGHRS, CDR2 YFSETQ. The CDR3 is 16 residues long. V lost 5 bases and J 5 bases, leaving 23 bases between the germline ends. The variable domain in full, completed from reference TRBV5-1 and TRBJ2-7, reads KAGVTQTPRYLIKTRGQQVTLSCSPISGHRSVSWYQQTPGQGLQFLFEYFSETQRNKGNFPGRFSGRQFSNSRSEMNVSTLELGDSALYLCASSPNTTVGPHEQYFGPGTRLTVT.

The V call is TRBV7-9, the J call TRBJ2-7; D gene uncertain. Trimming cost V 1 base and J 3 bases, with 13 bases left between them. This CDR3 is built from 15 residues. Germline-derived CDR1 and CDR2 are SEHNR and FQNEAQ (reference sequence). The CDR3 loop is CASSLGSRMHYEQYF. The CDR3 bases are TGTGCCAGCAGCTTAGGGTCCCGGATGCACTACGAGCAGTACTTC.

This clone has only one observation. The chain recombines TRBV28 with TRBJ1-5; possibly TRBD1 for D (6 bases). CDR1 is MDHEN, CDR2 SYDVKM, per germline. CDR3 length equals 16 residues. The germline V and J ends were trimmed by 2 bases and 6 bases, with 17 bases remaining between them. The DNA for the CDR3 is TGTGCCAGCAGTTTAAGGGGGGGGGCTATGGCTCAGCCCCAGCATTTT. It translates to CASSLRGGAMAQPQHF. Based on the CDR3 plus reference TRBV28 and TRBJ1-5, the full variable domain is DVKVTQSSRYLVKRTGEKVFLECVQDMDHENMFWYRQDPGLGLRLIYFSYDVKMKEKGDIPEGYSVSREKKERFSLILESASTNQTSMYLCASSLRGGAMAQPQHFGDGTRLSIL.

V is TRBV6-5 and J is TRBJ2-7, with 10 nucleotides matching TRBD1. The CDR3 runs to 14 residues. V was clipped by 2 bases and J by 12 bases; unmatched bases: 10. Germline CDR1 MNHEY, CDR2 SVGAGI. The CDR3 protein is CASSYPGTGEVMYF. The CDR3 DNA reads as TGTGCCAGCAGTTACCCAGGGACAGGGGAGGTAATGTACTTC.

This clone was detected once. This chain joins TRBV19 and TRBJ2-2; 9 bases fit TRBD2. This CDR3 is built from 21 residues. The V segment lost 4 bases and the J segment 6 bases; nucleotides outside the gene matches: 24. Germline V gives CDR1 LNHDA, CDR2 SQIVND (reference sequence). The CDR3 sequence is CASSTQGDKLAGGHDAGELFF. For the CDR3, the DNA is TGTGCCAGTAGTACCCAAGGGGATAAACTGGCGGGAGGGCATGACGCCGGGGAGCTGTTTTTT.

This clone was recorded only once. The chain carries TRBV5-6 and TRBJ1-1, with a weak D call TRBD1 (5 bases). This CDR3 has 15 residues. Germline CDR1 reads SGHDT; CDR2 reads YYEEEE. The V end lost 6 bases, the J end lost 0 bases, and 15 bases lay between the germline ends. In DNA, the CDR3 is TGTGCCAGCACCCCATGGGGGGGTTTGAACACTGAAGCTTTCTTT. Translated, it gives CASTPWGGLNTEAFF.

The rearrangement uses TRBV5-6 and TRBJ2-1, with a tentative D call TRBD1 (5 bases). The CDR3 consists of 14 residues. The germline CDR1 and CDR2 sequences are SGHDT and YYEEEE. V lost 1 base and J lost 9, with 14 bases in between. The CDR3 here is CASSLRGASIEQFF. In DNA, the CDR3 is TGTGCCAGCAGCTTGCGTGGGGCTAGTATTGAGCAGTTCTTC.

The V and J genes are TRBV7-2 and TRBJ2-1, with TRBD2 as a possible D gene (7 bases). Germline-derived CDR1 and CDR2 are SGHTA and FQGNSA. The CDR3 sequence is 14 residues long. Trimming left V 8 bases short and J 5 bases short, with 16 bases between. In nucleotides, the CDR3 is TGTGCCAGCGGAAAAGGGGGGGCGGACAATGAGCAGTTCTTC. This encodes CASGKGGADNEQFF.

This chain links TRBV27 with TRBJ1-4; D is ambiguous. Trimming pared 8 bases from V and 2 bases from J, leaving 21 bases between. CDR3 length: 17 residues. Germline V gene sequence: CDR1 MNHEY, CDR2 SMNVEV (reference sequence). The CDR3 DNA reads TGTGCCAGCGGTCCCTCTTTGAGGGCTCATACTAATGAAAAACTGTTTTTT. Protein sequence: CASGPSLRAHTNEKLFF.

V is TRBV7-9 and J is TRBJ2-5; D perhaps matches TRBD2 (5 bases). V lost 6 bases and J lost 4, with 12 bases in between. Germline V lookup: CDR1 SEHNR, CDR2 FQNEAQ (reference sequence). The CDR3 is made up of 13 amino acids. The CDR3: CASRMDLPETQYF. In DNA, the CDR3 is TGTGCCAGCAGAATGGACTTGCCAGAGACCCAGTACTTC.

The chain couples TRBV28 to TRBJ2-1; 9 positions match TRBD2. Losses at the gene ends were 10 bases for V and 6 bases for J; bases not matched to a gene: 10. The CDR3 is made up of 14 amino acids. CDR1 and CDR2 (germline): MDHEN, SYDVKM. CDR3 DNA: TGTGCCACCACCGCGGGAGGGCCTAGCAATGAGCAGTTCTTC. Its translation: CATTAGGPSNEQFF.

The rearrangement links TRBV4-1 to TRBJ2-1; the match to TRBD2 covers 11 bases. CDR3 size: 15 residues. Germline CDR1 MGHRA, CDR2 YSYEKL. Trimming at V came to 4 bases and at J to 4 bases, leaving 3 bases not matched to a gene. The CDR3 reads CASSPGLAVYNEQFF. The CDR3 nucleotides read TGCGCCAGCAGCCCGGGACTAGCGGTTTACAATGAGCAGTTCTTC.

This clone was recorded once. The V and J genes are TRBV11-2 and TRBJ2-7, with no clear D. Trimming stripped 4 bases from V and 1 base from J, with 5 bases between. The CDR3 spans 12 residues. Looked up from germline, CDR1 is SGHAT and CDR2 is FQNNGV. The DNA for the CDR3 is TGTGCCAGCAGCTCACTTTCCTACGAGCAGTACTTC. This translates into CASSSLSYEQYF.

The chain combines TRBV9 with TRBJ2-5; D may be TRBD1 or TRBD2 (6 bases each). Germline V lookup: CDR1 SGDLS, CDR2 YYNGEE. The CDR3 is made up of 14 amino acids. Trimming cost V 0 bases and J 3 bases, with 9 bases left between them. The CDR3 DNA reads TGTGCCAGCAGCGTAGGGGGGGCAGAAGAGACCCAGTACTTC. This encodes CASSVGGAEETQYF.

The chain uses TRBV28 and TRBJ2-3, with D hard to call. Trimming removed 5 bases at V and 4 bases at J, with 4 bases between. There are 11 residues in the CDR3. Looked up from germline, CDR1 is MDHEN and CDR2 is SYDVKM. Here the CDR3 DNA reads TGTGCCAGCAGTCGCCCAGATACGCAGTATTTT. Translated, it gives CASSRPDTQYF. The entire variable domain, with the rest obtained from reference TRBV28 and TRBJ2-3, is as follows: DVKVTQSSRYLVKRTGEKVFLECVQDMDHENMFWYRQDPGLGLRLIYFSYDVKMKEKGDIPEGYSVSREKKERFSLILESASTNQTSMYLCASSRPDTQYFGPGTRLTVL.